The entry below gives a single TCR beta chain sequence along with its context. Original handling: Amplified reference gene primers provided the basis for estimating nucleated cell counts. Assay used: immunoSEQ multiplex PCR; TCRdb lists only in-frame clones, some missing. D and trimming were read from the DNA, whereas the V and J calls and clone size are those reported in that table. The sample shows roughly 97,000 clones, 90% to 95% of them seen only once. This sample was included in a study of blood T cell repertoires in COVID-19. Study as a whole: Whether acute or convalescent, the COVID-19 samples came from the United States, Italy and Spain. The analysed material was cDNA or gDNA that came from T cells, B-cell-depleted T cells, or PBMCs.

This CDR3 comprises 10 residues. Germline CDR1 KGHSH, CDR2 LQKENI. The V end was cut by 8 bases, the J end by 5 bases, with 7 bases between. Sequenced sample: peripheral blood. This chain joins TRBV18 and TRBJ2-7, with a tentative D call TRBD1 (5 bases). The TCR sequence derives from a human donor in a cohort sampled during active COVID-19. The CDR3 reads CASQGDEQYF. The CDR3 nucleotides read TGTGCCAGCCAAGGGGACGAGCAGTACTTC. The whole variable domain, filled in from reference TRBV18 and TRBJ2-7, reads NAGVMQNPRHLVRRRGQEARLRCSPMKGHSHVYWYRQLPEEGLKFMVYLQKENIIDESGMPKERFSAEFPKEGPSILRIQQVVRGDSAAYFCASQGDEQYFGPGTRLTVT.